This T cell receptor beta chain was identified during a study of blood T cells in healthy people across ages. Study-level results: Roughly linear age-related decline in beta diversity appeared, significant by age 40. Conclusively comparing naive with antigen-experienced cells was impossible with unsorted PBMCs.

There are 13 residues in the CDR3. The germline gives CDR1 MNHEY, CDR2 SVGEGT. V lost 5 bases and J 4 bases, leaving 11 bases between the germline ends. Concerning this clonotype: Antigen unknown.

With a J-beta primer mix and a sample-barcoded 5' primer, a second PCR ran 7 to 11 cycles. Every sample gave at least 2.5 million paired-end reads containing CDR3. One entry per CDR3 protein, called by TCRdb with MiXCR from the 5' RACE reads. The sample contains 1.5 million to 1.9 million distinct CDR3 sequences, 40% to 45% of which appear only once. Russia was home to the donors, healthy Caucasian individuals aged about 6 to 100. Material for sequencing was blood. This receptor was identified in a woman under 30 in good health. V usage is TRBV6-2 or TRBV6-3 and J usage is TRBJ2-5; TRBD2 might be the D (6 bases). The CDR3 loop is CASSHGGGETQYF. In DNA form, the CDR3 reads TGTGCCAGCAGTCACGGGGGAGGAGAGACCCAGTACTTC.